The rows below give T cell receptor beta chains drawn from one sample of a study of a mutant IDH1 vaccine in newly diagnosed glioma. Profiling relied on immunoSEQ multiplex PCR, and the TCRdb table lists in-frame clones only, not all of them. The data hold under 90,000 clones, with 75% to 85% observed a single time. The sequenced sample was PBMCs, obtained from a glioma patient treated with radiotherapy, temozolomide or both. These receptors were taken from a man aged 45 to 65 with glioma. CDR3s include the opening cysteine and the closing phenylalanine or tryptophan.

J gene: TRBJ2-3; V gene: TRBV5-1; CDR3 protein: CASSLTDRLSTDTQYF
J gene: TRBJ1-5; V gene: TRBV19; CDR3 protein: CASSQGYNQPQHF
J gene: TRBJ2-5; V gene: TRBV7-2; CDR3 protein: CASSFQGYQETQYF
J gene: TRBJ1-1; V gene: TRBV9; CDR3 protein: CASSVQGDGTEAFF
J gene: TRBJ2-1; V gene: TRBV5-1; CDR3 protein: CASSSAFVDEQFF
J gene: TRBJ2-7; V gene: TRBV20-1; CDR3 protein: CSAGSYEQYF
J gene: TRBJ1-1; V gene: TRBV28; CDR3 protein: CASSPNTEAFF
J gene: TRBJ1-1; V gene: TRBV4-2; CDR3 protein: CASSHEGLAFF
J gene: TRBJ1-2; V gene: TRBV18; CDR3 protein: CASSPNTYYGYTF
J gene: TRBJ1-1; V gene: TRBV6-4; CDR3 protein: CASSEGSSTEAFF
J gene: TRBJ1-1; V gene: TRBV4-1; CDR3 protein: CASSPRTAMNTEAFF
J gene: TRBJ1-5; V gene: TRBV5-5; CDR3 protein: CASSLGTRFDQPQHF
J gene: TRBJ1-3; V gene: TRBV2; CDR3 protein: CASSEGQGTGNTIYF
J gene: TRBJ2-5; V gene: TRBV9; CDR3 protein: CASSVAVRQETQYF
J gene: TRBJ1-5; V gene: TRBV30; CDR3 protein: CAWSGQGNQPQHF
J gene: TRBJ2-5; V gene: TRBV6-1; CDR3 protein: CAARGTSKETQYF
J gene: TRBJ1-1; V gene: TRBV4-2; CDR3 protein: CASSQDLSGGFDTEAFF
J gene: TRBJ1-2; V gene: TRBV19; CDR3 protein: CASSIGGHGYTF
J gene: TRBJ2-5; V gene: TRBV18; CDR3 protein: CASSPEGAFQETQYF
J gene: TRBJ1-2; V gene: TRBV29-1; CDR3 protein: CSGGQGVGYTF
J gene: TRBJ2-1; V gene: TRBV9; CDR3 protein: CASSVGTQTYNEQFF
J gene: TRBJ1-2; V gene: TRBV4-1; CDR3 protein: CASSQLSTYLLYGYTF
J gene: TRBJ2-3; V gene: TRBV19; CDR3 protein: CASSPRPPGWGSTDTQYF
J gene: TRBJ2-1; V gene: TRBV14; CDR3 protein: CASSQEHHNEQFF
J gene: TRBJ2-2; V gene: TRBV5-1; CDR3 protein: CASSLAGGNTGELFF
J gene: TRBJ2-3; V gene: TRBV5-1; CDR3 protein: CASSPKSGGTDTQYF
J gene: TRBJ1-1; V gene: TRBV18; CDR3 protein: CASSPGDEAFF
J gene: TRBJ2-7; V gene: TRBV2; CDR3 protein: CASSETAFYEQYF
J gene: TRBJ2-3; V gene: TRBV4-1; CDR3 protein: CASSQDASGVNTDTQYF
J gene: TRBJ1-1; V gene: TRBV21-1; CDR3 protein: CASSRTGGRPGAFF
J gene: TRBJ1-1; V gene: TRBV25-1; CDR3 protein: CASGRMESTEAFF
J gene: TRBJ2-2; V gene: TRBV11-2; CDR3 protein: CASSLDRRGPGELFF
J gene: TRBJ1-4; V gene: TRBV9; CDR3 protein: CASSVGGLGEKLFF
J gene: TRBJ1-1; V gene: TRBV27; CDR3 protein: CASSSTGIVAFF
J gene: TRBJ1-4; V gene: TRBV19; CDR3 protein: CASSPTATNEKLFF
J gene: TRBJ1-4; V gene: TRBV18; CDR3 protein: CASSQAGEKLFF
J gene: TRBJ2-1; V gene: TRBV6-5; CDR3 protein: CASSRGERAEQFF
J gene: TRBJ1-3; V gene: TRBV7-2; CDR3 protein: CASSGDRVRGNTIYF
J gene: TRBJ1-5; V gene: TRBV4-1; CDR3 protein: CASSQDRGHSNQPQHF
J gene: TRBJ2-5; V gene: TRBV10-3; CDR3 protein: CAISISAEGTETQYF
J gene: TRBJ2-3; V gene: TRBV9; CDR3 protein: CASSGVGRGGTDTQYF